These 27 T cell receptor beta chains were all obtained from the same sample, sequenced in a study of human T cells and chemical hapten exposure. Via MiXCR, TCRdb re-called the RACE reads, giving one row per CDR3 protein. The table lists roughly 43,000 distinct CDR3 sequences, around a tenth of them singletons. Stated time point: patch test 2, 6 weeks after DPC sensitization. Regarding treatment: therapeutic diphenylcyclopropenone sensitization with weekly scalp DPC. It was from unfractionated whole blood that total RNA was extracted. Sequencing used whole blood, obtained in connection with sensitization to the hapten diphenylcyclopropenone (DPC). These TCRs come from a woman younger than 45 with alopecia areata. Some clones in this sample may be carry-over from other donors' samples.

The V gene is TRBV20-1, the J gene TRBJ1-2; perhaps TRBD1 as D (6 bases). In germline, CDR1 is DFQATT, CDR2 SNEGSKA (reference sequence). This CDR3 contains 14 residues. The V end was cut by 1 base, the J end by 3 bases, with 12 bases between. The CDR3 loop is CSARGMTGDYGYTF. Here the CDR3 DNA reads TGCAGTGCTAGAGGCATGACAGGAGACTATGGCTACACCTTC.

This clonotype was counted a few times. CDR3 coding DNA: TGCAGTGCTAGAGAGGGGCTAGCGGGGGCCCACAATGAGCAGTTCTTC. Its protein product is CSAREGLAGAHNEQFF. The chain employs TRBV20-1 and TRBJ2-1; 10 bases fit TRBD2. Losses at the gene ends were 0 bases for V and 5 bases for J; bases not matched to a gene: 7. CDR3 size: 16 residues. Germline-derived CDR1 and CDR2 are DFQATT and SNEGSKA (reference sequence).

This clonotype was observed many times. The chain carries TRBV20-1 and TRBJ1-2, with D hard to call. Germline V gene sequence: CDR1 DFQATT, CDR2 SNEGSKA (reference sequence). V was trimmed by 5 bases and J by 1 base, leaving 8 bases between them. This CDR3 is built from 12 residues. CDR3 in DNA: TGCAGTGCTGTTATTCTTAACTATGGCTACACCTTC. The encoded protein is CSAVILNYGYTF.

This rearrangement joins TRBV28 to TRBJ2-7, with TRBD1 as a possible D gene (7 bases). The CDR3 runs 14 residues. Trimming shortened V by 4 bases and J by 3 bases, and 13 bases separated the two germline ends. The germline V gene encodes CDR1 MDHEN and CDR2 SYDVKM. As DNA, the CDR3 is TGTGCCAGCAGTTGGGGGGACAGCCTCTACGAGCAGTACTTC. Translating it yields CASSWGDSLYEQYF.

This clonotype was counted many times. The chain uses TRBV5-5 and TRBJ2-7; maybe TRBD1 (5 bases). Trimming pared 4 bases from V and 1 base from J, leaving 12 bases between. CDR3 length: 14 residues. Germline CDR1 and CDR2: SGHKS and YYEKEE (reference sequence). The CDR3 region is CASSIEGESYEQYF. The CDR3 bases are TGTGCCAGCAGCATCGAAGGGGAATCCTACGAGCAGTACTTC.

This clonotype was seen a handful of times. This chain links TRBV27 with TRBJ2-7, with TRBD2 matching 7 bases. The V gene's germline CDR1 is MNHEY and CDR2 SMNVEV (reference sequence). The CDR3 is made up of 14 amino acids. Losses at the gene ends were 2 bases for V and 2 bases for J; bases not matched to a gene: 3. The DNA for the CDR3 is TGTGCCAGCAGTTTACAGCGGGGCCCCTACGAGCAGTACTTC. This codes for CASSLQRGPYEQYF.

This clonotype was detected a few times. V usage is TRBV5-1 and J usage is TRBJ2-1; D unresolved. V was clipped by 0 bases and J by 1 base, with 8 bases between them. The germline V gene has CDR1 SGHRS and CDR2 YFSETQ. The CDR3 is 15 amino acids. DNA for the CDR3: TGCGCCAGCAGCTTGGAGACTCCGTCCTACAATGAGCAGTTCTTC. It yields the protein CASSLETPSYNEQFF. The whole variable domain, remainder taken from reference TRBV5-1 and TRBJ2-1, is KAGVTQTPRYLIKTRGQQVTLSCSPISGHRSVSWYQQTPGQGLQFLFEYFSETQRNKGNFPGRFSGRQFSNSRSEMNVSTLELGDSALYLCASSLETPSYNEQFFGPGTRLTVL.

This clonotype was seen many times. The CDR3 nucleotides read TGTGCCAGCTCACCAGAGGGGCTCTCCTACAATGAGCAGTTCTTC. Amino acids: CASSPEGLSYNEQFF. The chain combines TRBV18 with TRBJ2-1; D may correspond to TRBD1 or TRBD2 (5 bases each). Trimming shortened V by 2 bases and J by 0 bases, and 8 bases separated the two germline ends. The CDR3 has 15 amino acids. The germline V gene has CDR1 KGHSH and CDR2 LQKENI. Using reference TRBV18 and TRBJ2-1 for the parts outside the CDR3, the full variable domain is NAGVMQNPRHLVRRRGQEARLRCSPMKGHSHVYWYRQLPEEGLKFMVYLQKENIIDESGMPKERFSAEFPKEGPSILRIQQVVRGDSAAYFCASSPEGLSYNEQFFGPGTRLTVL.

This clonotype was recorded a few times. The chain links TRBV29-1 to TRBJ2-1; TRBD2 matches at 11 bases. CDR1 SQVTM and CDR2 ANQGSEA come from the germline V gene. The CDR3 is 13 residues long. Germline trimming cut 3 bases from V and 15 bases from J; bases unmatched to any gene: 10. CDR3 sequence: CSVDELAGDNPFF. For the CDR3, the DNA is TGCAGCGTTGACGAACTAGCGGGGGACAATCCGTTCTTC.

This clonotype was found many times. The rearrangement uses TRBV7-9 and TRBJ2-5; TRBD1 might be the D (6 bases). The CDR3 has 14 amino acids. The V end lost 4 bases, the J end lost 1 base, and 10 bases lay between the germline ends. CDR1 and CDR2 (germline): SEHNR, FQNEAQ (reference sequence). The chain's CDR3 is CASSSRGSQETQYF. As DNA, the CDR3 is TGTGCCAGCAGCTCCAGGGGCAGCCAAGAGACCCAGTACTTC. Full variable domain (missing parts from reference TRBV7-9 and TRBJ2-5): DTGVSQNPRHKITKRGQNVTFRCDPISEHNRLYWYRQTLGQGPEFLTYFQNEAQLEKSRLLSDRFSAERPKGSFSTLEIQRTEQGDSAMYLCASSSRGSQETQYFGPGTRLLVL.

V gene TRBV7-9 combines with J gene TRBJ1-5; 9 nucleotides line up with TRBD1. Unmatched junction bases numbered 7, after V lost 7 bases and J lost 9 bases. Looked up from germline, CDR1 is SEHNR and CDR2 is FQNEAQ (reference sequence). The CDR3 spans 13 residues. The CDR3 DNA follows: TGTGCCAGCAACCAAGGACAGGGGAGGCCCCAGCATTTT. As protein: CASNQGQGRPQHF.

V usage is TRBV14 and J usage is TRBJ1-2, with TRBD1 matching over 8 bases. J was trimmed by 4 bases and V by 4 bases; bases with no gene match: 2. This CDR3 has 13 residues. Germline-derived CDR1 and CDR2 are SGHDN and FVKESK. CDR3 loop: CASSLGQVYGYTF. The CDR3 DNA is TGTGCCAGCAGCCTGGGACAGGTCTATGGCTACACCTTC. The full variable domain, rest sourced from reference TRBV14 and TRBJ1-2, is EAGVTQFPSHSVIEKGQTVTLRCDPISGHDNLYWYRRVMGKEIKFLLHFVKESKQDESGMPNNRFLAERTGGTYSTLKVQPAELEDSGVYFCASSLGQVYGYTFGSGTRLTVV.

The chain employs TRBV29-1 and TRBJ1-2; 8 bases agree with TRBD1. Germline CDR1 is SQVTM and CDR2 is ANQGSEA. V shed 4 bases, J shed 6 bases, and the junction held 4 bases outside the gene matches. This CDR3 is 12 amino acids long. Here the CDR3 reads CSVADRVNGYTF. CDR3 sequence (DNA): TGCAGCGTTGCGGACAGGGTGAATGGCTACACCTTC.

The CDR3 is CASSHNRDNEQFF. DNA for the CDR3: TGCGCCAGCAGCCATAACAGGGATAATGAGCAGTTCTTC. The chain joins TRBV4-1 to TRBJ2-1, with D tentatively TRBD1 (6 bases). The CDR3 spans 13 residues. Trimming took 3 bases from V and 7 from J, leaving 10 bases between them. Germline CDR1 MGHRA, CDR2 YSYEKL.

CDR3 in DNA: TGTGCCAGCAGCCCACAGGGGCTTAGCCTTACCGGGGAGCTGTTTTTT. Translation gives CASSPQGLSLTGELFF. The chain has TRBV7-3 and TRBJ2-2; 7 positions match TRBD1. The germline V gene has CDR1 SGHTA and CDR2 FQGTGA. The CDR3 is 16 residues long. The ends lost 5 bases at V and 5 bases at J; junction bases unmatched: 11.

This clonotype was counted at least ten times. J is TRBJ2-7 and V is TRBV12-3 or TRBV12-4, with unresolved D. This CDR3 has 16 amino acids. V shed 5 bases and J shed 5 bases, with 22 bases lying between them. The CDR3 bases are TGTGCCAGCAGTCCGCTCGGACCGGGCGGCTCTGACGAGCAGTACTTC. It codes for CASSPLGPGGSDEQYF.

V usage is TRBV29-1 and J usage is TRBJ1-1, with TRBD1 matching 8 bases. V lost 3 bases, J lost 5 bases, and 5 bases stayed unmatched. The CDR3 is 13 residues long. Germline CDR1 reads SQVTM; CDR2 reads ANQGSEA. The CDR3 loop is CSVDDRGGTEAFF. In DNA form, the CDR3 reads TGCAGCGTTGACGACAGGGGAGGGACTGAAGCTTTCTTT.

This clonotype showed up many times. The V and J genes are TRBV27 and TRBJ2-5; tentatively, D is TRBD2 (7 bases). V lost 2 bases to trimming and J lost 5 bases, with 12 bases between them. Per germline, CDR1 MNHEY and CDR2 SMNVEV (reference sequence). The CDR3 extends over 14 amino acids. The CDR3 region is CASSLEGGAETQYF. The CDR3, as DNA: TGTGCCAGCAGTTTAGAGGGGGGGGCCGAGACCCAGTACTTC.

This clonotype was counted at least ten times. The chain couples TRBV18 to TRBJ1-3; 8 nucleotides agree with TRBD1. The V gene end was trimmed by 3 bases and the J gene end by 6 bases; junction bases not matched to a gene: 1. From germline, CDR1 is KGHSH and CDR2 LQKENI. The CDR3 is 13 amino acids. This CDR3 is CASSPGQENTIYF. The CDR3 nucleotides read TGTGCCAGCTCACCGGGACAGGAAAACACCATATATTTT.

The J gene is TRBJ2-7, the V gene TRBV7-9; D perhaps matches TRBD2 (5 bases). Germline CDR1 SEHNR, CDR2 FQNEAQ (reference sequence). The CDR3 covers 12 residues. The ends were cut back, 4 bases at V and 3 bases at J, with 7 bases in the middle. For the CDR3, the DNA is TGTGCCAGCAGCTCGGACTTCTACGAGCAGTACTTC. Translated, it gives CASSSDFYEQYF.

A few counts support this clonotype. The V and J genes are TRBV12-3 or TRBV12-4 and TRBJ1-3; 7 nucleotides agree with TRBD1. V trimming: 5 bases; J trimming: 0 bases; junction bases outside the gene matches: 4. The CDR3 is 15 amino acids. The CDR3 is CASSTGTASGNTIYF. The CDR3, as DNA: TGTGCCAGCAGTACCGGGACAGCCTCTGGAAACACCATATATTTT.

This clonotype was observed a few times. DNA of the CDR3: TGTGCCAGCAGTGAAAAACATGTGGGCTACGAGCAGTACTTC. Its protein is CASSEKHVGYEQYF. The chain links TRBV2 to TRBJ2-7; D uncertain. The CDR3 covers 14 residues. V was pared by 2 bases and J by 3 bases, with 11 bases between. Germline CDR1 is SNHLY and CDR2 is FYNNEI. Looking up the rest from reference TRBV2 and TRBJ2-7 gives the full variable domain: EPEVTQTPSHQVTQMGQEVILRCVPISNHLYFYWYRQILGQKVEFLVSFYNNEISEKSEIFDDQFSVERPDGSNFTLKIRSTKLEDSAMYFCASSEKHVGYEQYFGPGTRLTVT.

This clonotype was detected only a few times. This rearrangement joins TRBV7-3 to TRBJ1-1; D remains ambiguous. The germline gives CDR1 SGHTA, CDR2 FQGTGA. The length of the CDR3 is 14 residues. Deletions cut 3 bases from V and 1 base from J, with 9 bases between. The CDR3: CASSFTLGNTEAFF. CDR3 coding DNA: TGTGCCAGCAGCTTCACGCTAGGGAACACTGAAGCTTTCTTT.

The CDR3 protein is CASSQDRSRDTQYF. The CDR3 DNA sequence: TGTGCCAGCAGCCAAGACAGGTCCAGGGATACGCAGTATTTT. The V and J genes are TRBV3-1 and TRBJ2-3, with D unclear. The germline V gene has CDR1 LGHDT and CDR2 YNNKEL (reference sequence). V lost 0 bases, J lost 6 bases, and 10 bases lay in between. The length of the CDR3 is 14 residues.

Regarding this clonotype: A read error is possible here, since a much larger clone lies one base away. The chain recombines TRBV10-3 with TRBJ1-1; D is ambiguous. V was cut by 7 bases and J by 1 base, with 7 bases left in between. The CDR3 runs 12 residues. Germline CDR1 and CDR2: ENHRY and SYGVKD. CDR3: CAIMSGNTEAFF. CDR3 sequence (DNA): TGTGCCATCATGTCGGGGAACACTGAAGCTTTCTTT.

The CDR3 region is CASSKTGGFGYTF. As DNA, the CDR3 is TGTGCCAGCAGCAAGACAGGGGGCTTCGGCTACACCTTC. V and J are TRBV9 and TRBJ1-2, with 10 bases lining up with TRBD1. CDR1 and CDR2 from the germline V gene are SGDLS and YYNGEE. The ends lost 4 bases at V and 8 bases at J; junction bases unmatched: 5. The CDR3 runs to 13 residues.

This clonotype appeared many times. V gene TRBV6-2 or TRBV6-3 combines with J gene TRBJ2-2; 12 bases are shared with TRBD2. The CDR3 covers 18 residues. CDR1 MNHEY and CDR2 SVGEGT come from the germline V gene. J lost 4 bases, V lost 5 bases, and 11 bases had no gene match. The CDR3 sequence is CASSLWTSGERGTGELFF. The CDR3 nucleotides read TGTGCCAGCAGTCTCTGGACTAGCGGGGAGCGGGGCACCGGGGAGCTGTTTTTT.